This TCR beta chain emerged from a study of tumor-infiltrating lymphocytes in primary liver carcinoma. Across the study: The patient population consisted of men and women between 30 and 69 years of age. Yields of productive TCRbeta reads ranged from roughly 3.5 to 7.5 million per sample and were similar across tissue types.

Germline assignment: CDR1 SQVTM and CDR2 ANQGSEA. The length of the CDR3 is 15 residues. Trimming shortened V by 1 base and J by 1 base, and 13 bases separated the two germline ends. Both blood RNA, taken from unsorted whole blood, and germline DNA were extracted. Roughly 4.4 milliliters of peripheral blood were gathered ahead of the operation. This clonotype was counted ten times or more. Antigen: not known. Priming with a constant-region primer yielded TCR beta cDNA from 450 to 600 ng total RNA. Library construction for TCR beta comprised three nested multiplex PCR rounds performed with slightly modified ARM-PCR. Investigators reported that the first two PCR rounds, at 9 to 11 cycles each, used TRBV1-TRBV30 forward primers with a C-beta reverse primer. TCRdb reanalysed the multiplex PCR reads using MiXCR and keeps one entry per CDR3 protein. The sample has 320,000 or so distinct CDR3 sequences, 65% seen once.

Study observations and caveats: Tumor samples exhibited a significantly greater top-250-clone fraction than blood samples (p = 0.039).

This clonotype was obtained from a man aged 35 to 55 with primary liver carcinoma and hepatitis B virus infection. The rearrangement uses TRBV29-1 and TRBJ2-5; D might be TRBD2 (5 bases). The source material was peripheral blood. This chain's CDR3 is CSVEGRREFQETQYF. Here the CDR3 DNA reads TGCAGCGTTGAAGGCAGACGGGAATTCCAAGAGACCCAGTACTTC.